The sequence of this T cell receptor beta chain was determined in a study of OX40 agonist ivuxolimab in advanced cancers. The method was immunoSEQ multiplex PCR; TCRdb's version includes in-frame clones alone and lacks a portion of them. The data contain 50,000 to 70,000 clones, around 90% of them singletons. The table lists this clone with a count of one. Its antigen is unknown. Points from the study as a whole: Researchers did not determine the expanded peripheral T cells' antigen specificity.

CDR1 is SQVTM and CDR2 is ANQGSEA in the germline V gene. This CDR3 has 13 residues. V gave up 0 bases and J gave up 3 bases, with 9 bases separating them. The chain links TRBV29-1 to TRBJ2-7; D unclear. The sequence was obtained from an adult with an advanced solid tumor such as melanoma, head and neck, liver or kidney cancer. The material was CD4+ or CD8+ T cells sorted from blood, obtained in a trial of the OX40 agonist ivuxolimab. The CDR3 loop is CSVEDGIHYEQYF. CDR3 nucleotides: TGCAGCGTTGAAGATGGGATCCACTACGAGCAGTACTTC.